This T cell receptor (beta chain) was observed in a study of T cells after yellow fever vaccination. Study conclusions and caveats: The booster saw the reappearance of most primary-vaccination clones (approximately 96% CD4, roughly 87% CD8). Abundant clonotypes (contaminants from the bulk population) could be present in FACS-sorted repertoires.

This clonotype appeared many times. Its antigen is not identified. The germline V gene encodes CDR1 GTSNPN and CDR2 SVGIG (reference sequence). The germline V and J ends were trimmed by 5 bases and 2 bases, with 7 bases remaining between them. The CDR3 totals 11 residues. Universal primer sites and UMIs were introduced during 5'RACE template-switching synthesis of TCR cDNA. TCRdb independently ran MiXCR on the 5' RACE reads; one entry per CDR3 protein. The table includes 300,000 to 400,000 distinct CDR3 sequences, 4% detected once. The chain is built from TRBV30 and TRBJ2-7, with D possibly called TRBD1 or TRBD2 (5 bases each). The TCR comes from a man aged 18 to 29 who received the YFV17D yellow fever vaccine. The sequencing used PBMCs, collected 5 days after the yellow fever booster vaccination. CDR3 coding DNA: TGTGCCTGGGGGGACGCCTACGAGCAGTACTTC. This gives the protein CAWGDAYEQYF.